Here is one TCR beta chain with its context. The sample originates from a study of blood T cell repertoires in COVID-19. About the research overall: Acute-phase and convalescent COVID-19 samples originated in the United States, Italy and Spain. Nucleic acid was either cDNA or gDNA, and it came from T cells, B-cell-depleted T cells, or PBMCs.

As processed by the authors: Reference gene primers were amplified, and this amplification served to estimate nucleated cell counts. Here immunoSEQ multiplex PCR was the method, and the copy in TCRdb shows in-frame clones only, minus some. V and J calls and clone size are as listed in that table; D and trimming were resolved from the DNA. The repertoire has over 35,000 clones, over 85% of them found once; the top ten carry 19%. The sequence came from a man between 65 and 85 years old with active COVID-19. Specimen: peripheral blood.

The CDR3 DNA reads as TGCGCCAGCAGCCCCGACGGACACCTTAATTCACCCCTCCACTTT. It translates to CASSPDGHLNSPLHF. V usage is TRBV4-1 and J usage is TRBJ1-6, with D perhaps matching TRBD1 (5 bases). The V and J ends lost 4 bases and 6 bases respectively, with 13 bases between them. The CDR3 is 15 residues long. Germline loops: CDR1 MGHRA, CDR2 YSYEKL.